This T cell receptor (beta chain) was sequenced in a study of cytomegalovirus exposure and HLA in healthy donors. Study-level findings and limits: Most subjects had HLA-A and HLA-B alleles reportedly predicted accurately by TCR beta sequences. An apparent linkage of common viral pathogens to several of the most significant clusters emerged in a later analysis. Researchers reported in a later analysis that a missense DCLRE1C variant was tied to TCR beta V- and J-gene trimming. Later findings reportedly placed an Asian-associated ancestry cluster below the roughly 700-donor mean for N-insertions.

This PCR relied on a set of 60 Vbeta primers and 13 Jbeta primers. The protocol was immunoSEQ multiplex PCR, while the TCRdb copy is restricted to in-frame clones and leaves out a portion. The sample holds about 200,000 clones. Germline V gives CDR1 MNHEY, CDR2 SMNVEV (reference sequence). Trimming removed 2 bases from V and 3 bases from J, with 14 bases in between. There are 15 residues in the CDR3. As concerns this clone: The antigen is not known.

The gene calls are TRBV27 and TRBJ2-7; maybe TRBD2 (5 bases). The sample taken for sequencing was PBMCs. The TCR comes from a girl aged 2 to 10 in good health and CMV-seropositive. The CDR3 reads CASSLRDPSYYEQYF. The CDR3 nucleotides read TGTGCCAGCAGTTTACGGGATCCGAGCTACTACGAGCAGTACTTC.